One sample yielded the 6 T cell receptor beta chains listed below, sequenced in a study of shared clonotypes between healthy human individuals (dated by TCRdb to about 2020). CD8 naive samples were CD45RO-negative cells positively selected for CCR7, giving a CD45RA+CCR7+ population that excluded TemRA cells. Libraries were constructed by the immunoSEQ multiplex PCR assay. What TCRdb holds here is the immuneACCESS table cut down to in-frame rearrangements. Part of the clones is not present; checked against another copy, under half of the missing clones reflect an unresolved V gene, and the others are unexplained. Within this sample are about 590,000 clones, with less than 97% of them counted one time only. The leading ten clones occupy over 0.09% of the sample. Material for sequencing was naive CD8+ T cells sorted from blood. Reading the label with the study, this specimen's cell subset or site is: CD45RA+CCR7+. These receptors came from a woman aged 30 to 39 in good health.

The J gene is TRBJ2-7, the V gene TRBV5-1; D could derive from TRBD1 or TRBD2 (5 bases each). This CDR3 is built from 16 residues. CDR1 is SGHRS and CDR2 is YFSETQ in the germline V gene. V lost 2 bases to trimming and J lost 2 bases, with 17 bases between them. CDR3 coding DNA: TGCGCCAGCAGCTTAATCCCAACTAGGGACCCCTACGAGCAGTACTTC. It yields the protein CASSLIPTRDPYEQYF.

The chain carries TRBV6-1 and TRBJ2-3; no definite D call. The CDR3 loop spans 17 amino acids. Trimming took off 0 bases at V and 10 bases at J, with 23 bases between the two ends. The germline V gene encodes CDR1 MNHNS and CDR2 SASEGT. CDR3 DNA sequence: TGTGCCAGCAGTGAAGCGCTTATAGCTCTGGGGAAAGTTGCGCAGTATTTT. Its translation: CASSEALIALGKVAQYF.

The gene calls are TRBV10-3 and TRBJ2-5; TRBD2 matches 7 bases. The CDR3 sequence is 14 residues long. Looked up from germline, CDR1 is ENHRY and CDR2 is SYGVKD. V was clipped by 6 bases and J by 7 bases; unmatched bases: 11. The CDR3 DNA follows: TGTGCCATCAGCGAACCCCTCTCGGGGGGGACCCAGTACTTC. It encodes CAISEPLSGGTQYF.

The count of this clone is one. At one of its ends the junction is not consistent with the germline gene, which may arise from a read error. The V and J genes are TRBV5-8 and TRBJ1-4; 7 bases line up with TRBD1. CDR3 length equals 9 residues. CDR1 SGHTS and CDR2 YDEGEE come from the germline V gene. CDR3 loop: CASAAGTAF. CDR3 in DNA: TGTGCCAGTGCCGCCGGGACAGCCTTT.

CDR3 region: CSVEARGMAGVDTQYF. The CDR3 DNA is TGCAGCGTTGAAGCCCGGGGGATGGCGGGAGTGGATACGCAGTATTTT. The chain uses TRBV29-1 and TRBJ2-3, with 7 nucleotides matching TRBD2. With 1 base clipped from V and 6 bases from J, the junction kept 13 bases outside the gene matches. This CDR3 is 16 amino acids long. Germline V gene lookup returns CDR1 SQVTM and CDR2 ANQGSEA.

V is TRBV10-2 and J is TRBJ2-5; 10 nucleotides agree with TRBD2. This CDR3 is 18 amino acids long. V dropped 7 bases and J dropped 5; count of bases not matched to a gene: 19. Germline loops: CDR1 WSHSY, CDR2 SAAADI. The CDR3 DNA reads TGCGCCAGCAATCCGGGACTAGCGCATAGACCCGGTGGGGAGACCCAGTACTTC. Amino acids: CASNPGLAHRPGGETQYF.